The 9 T cell receptor beta chains below all came from one sample that was sequenced in a study of cytomegalovirus exposure and HLA in healthy donors. Researchers ran the PCR with 60 Vbeta and 13 Jbeta primers. Sequenced by immunoSEQ multiplex PCR; TCRdb stores in-frame clones only, minus some. The sample holds some 150,000 clones, approximately 87% seen once. Sequencing was done on a sample of PBMCs. The origin of the receptors is a woman aged 25 to 39 in good health and CMV-seronegative.

The rearrangement joins TRBV18 to TRBJ2-5; 12 nucleotides match TRBD1. The V and J ends lost 3 bases and 5 bases, in that order; junction bases with no gene match: 4. CDR3 length equals 15 residues. Germline lookup yields CDR1 KGHSH and CDR2 LQKENI. The CDR3 nucleotides are TGTGCCAGCTCACCCGGGACAGGGGGCCTGGAGACCCAGTACTTC. Translation gives CASSPGTGGLETQYF.

This chain joins TRBV18 and TRBJ1-2; TRBD1 agrees at 7 bases. CDR1 is KGHSH and CDR2 is LQKENI in the germline V gene. V dropped 2 bases and J dropped 2; count of bases not matched to a gene: 2. CDR3 length equals 14 residues. CDR3 DNA: TGTGCCAGCTCACCAAGGGGACAGAACTATGGCTACACCTTC. Its protein is CASSPRGQNYGYTF.

The chain is built from TRBV7-9 and TRBJ2-3; 7 bases align to TRBD1. V dropped 1 base and J dropped 1; count of bases not matched to a gene: 2. CDR3 length: 15 amino acids. CDR1 and CDR2 (germline): SEHNR, FQNEAQ (reference sequence). CDR3 nucleotide sequence: TGTGCCAGCAGCTTAGGACAGGGAGGCACAGATACGCAGTATTTT. This encodes CASSLGQGGTDTQYF. Complete variable domain (other parts from reference TRBV7-9 and TRBJ2-3): DTGVSQNPRHKITKRGQNVTFRCDPISEHNRLYWYRQTLGQGPEFLTYFQNEAQLEKSRLLSDRFSAERPKGSFSTLEIQRTEQGDSAMYLCASSLGQGGTDTQYFGPGTRLTVL.

The chain is built from TRBV18 and TRBJ1-1, with TRBD1 matching over 7 bases. Trimming at V came to 9 bases and at J to 0 bases, leaving 22 bases not matched to a gene. CDR1 and CDR2 from the germline V gene are KGHSH and LQKENI. The CDR3 length is 19 residues. CDR3 protein: CASFTGLSGNRGLNTEAFF. CDR3 in DNA: TGTGCCAGTTTCACCGGATTGTCCGGGAACAGGGGCCTGAACACTGAAGCTTTCTTT. The full variable domain, completed using reference TRBV18 and TRBJ1-1, is NAGVMQNPRHLVRRRGQEARLRCSPMKGHSHVYWYRQLPEEGLKFMVYLQKENIIDESGMPKERFSAEFPKEGPSILRIQQVVRGDSAAYFCASFTGLSGNRGLNTEAFFGQGTRLTVV.

The chain combines TRBV30 with TRBJ1-2; maybe TRBD1 (5 bases). Per the germline V gene, CDR1 is GTSNPN and CDR2 is SVGIG (reference sequence). V gave up 3 bases and J gave up 4 bases, with 12 bases separating them. The CDR3 sequence is 13 residues long. CDR3 region: CAWSPGYGYGYTF. The CDR3 coding sequence is TGTGCCTGGAGCCCAGGGTACGGCTATGGCTACACCTTC.

The chain uses TRBV2 and TRBJ1-1; 7 bases are shared with TRBD1. The germline V gene encodes CDR1 SNHLY and CDR2 FYNNEI. This CDR3 is 13 amino acids long. With 4 bases clipped from V and 4 bases from J, the junction kept 3 bases outside the gene matches. The CDR3 sequence is CASSGQGSTEAFF. The CDR3 nucleotides read TGTGCCAGCAGTGGACAGGGATCCACTGAAGCTTTCTTT.

The rearrangement uses TRBV9 and TRBJ2-2, with 11 bases identical to TRBD2. Germline V gene lookup returns CDR1 SGDLS and CDR2 YYNGEE. With 6 bases clipped from V and 2 bases from J, the junction kept 9 bases outside the gene matches. The CDR3 covers 17 residues. In DNA, the CDR3 is TGTGCCAGCAATCTCGGGGGACTAGCGGTAAACACCGGGGAGCTGTTTTTT. This sequence encodes CASNLGGLAVNTGELFF.

Notes on this clone: This sample also contains other DNA sequences that code for the same CDR3. This chain links TRBV4-3 with TRBJ1-5; 8 positions match TRBD1. Germline trimming cut 4 bases from V and 3 bases from J; bases unmatched to any gene: 5. The length of the CDR3 is 15 residues. Germline loops: CDR1 LGHNA, CDR2 YSLEER. The CDR3 region is CASSLDRGSNQPQHF. DNA of the CDR3: TGCGCCAGCAGCCTAGACAGGGGTTCCAATCAGCCCCAGCATTTT.

The chain links TRBV19 to TRBJ1-2, with 11 bases lining up with TRBD1. CDR1 is LNHDA, CDR2 SQIVND, per germline (reference sequence). The CDR3 is 13 residues long. V gave up 6 bases and J gave up 7 bases; unmatched junction bases: 4. DNA of the CDR3: TGTGCCAGTAGCCCCGGGACAGGGGGTGGCTACACCTTC. Its translation: CASSPGTGGGYTF.